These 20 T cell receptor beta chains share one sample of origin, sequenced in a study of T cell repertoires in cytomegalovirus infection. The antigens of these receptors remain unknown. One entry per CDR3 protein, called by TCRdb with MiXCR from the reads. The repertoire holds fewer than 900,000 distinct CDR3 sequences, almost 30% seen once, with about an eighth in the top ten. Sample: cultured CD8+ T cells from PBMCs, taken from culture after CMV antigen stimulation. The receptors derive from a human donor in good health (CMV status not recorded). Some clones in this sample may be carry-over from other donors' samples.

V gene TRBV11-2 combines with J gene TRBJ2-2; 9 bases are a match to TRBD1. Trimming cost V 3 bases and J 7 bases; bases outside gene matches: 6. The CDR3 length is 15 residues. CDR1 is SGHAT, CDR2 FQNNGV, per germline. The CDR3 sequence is CASSFNRGPNGELFF. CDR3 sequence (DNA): TGTGCCAGCAGCTTTAACAGGGGGCCGAACGGGGAGCTGTTTTTT.

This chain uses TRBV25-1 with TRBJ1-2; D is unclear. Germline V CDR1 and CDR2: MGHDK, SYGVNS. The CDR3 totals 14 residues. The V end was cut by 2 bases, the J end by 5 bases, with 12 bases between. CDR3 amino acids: CASSEEGRRYGYTF. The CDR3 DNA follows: TGTGCCAGCAGTGAAGAAGGGAGGAGGTATGGCTACACCTTC.

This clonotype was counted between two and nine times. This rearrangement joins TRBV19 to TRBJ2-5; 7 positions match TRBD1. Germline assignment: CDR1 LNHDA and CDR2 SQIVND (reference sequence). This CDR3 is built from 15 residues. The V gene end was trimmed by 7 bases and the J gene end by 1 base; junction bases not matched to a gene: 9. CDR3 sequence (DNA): TGTGCCAGTACCCACCGGGACAGCAGCCAAGAGACCCAGTACTTC. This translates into CASTHRDSSQETQYF.

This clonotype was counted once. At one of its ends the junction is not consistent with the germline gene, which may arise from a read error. CDR3 amino acids: CAGSPGTENQPQHF. CDR3 DNA: TGTGCCGGCAGCCCCGGGACGGAGAATCAGCCCCAGCATTTT. The chain links TRBV27 to TRBJ1-5; tentative D call: TRBD1 (5 bases). This CDR3 contains 14 residues. The germline V gene encodes CDR1 MNHEY and CDR2 SMNVEV (reference sequence).

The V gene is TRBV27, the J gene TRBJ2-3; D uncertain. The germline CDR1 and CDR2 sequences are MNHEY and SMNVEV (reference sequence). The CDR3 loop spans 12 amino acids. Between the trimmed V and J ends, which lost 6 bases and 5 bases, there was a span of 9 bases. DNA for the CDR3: TGTGCCAGCAGCATTACCAGAGATACGCAGTATTTT. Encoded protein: CASSITRDTQYF.

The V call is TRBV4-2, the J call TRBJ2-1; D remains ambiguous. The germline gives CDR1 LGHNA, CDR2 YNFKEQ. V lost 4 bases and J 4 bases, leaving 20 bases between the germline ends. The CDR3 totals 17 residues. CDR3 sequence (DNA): TGTGCCAGCAGCCCGCACCTATCCGTACCCTTATACAATGAGCAGTTCTTC. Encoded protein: CASSPHLSVPLYNEQFF.

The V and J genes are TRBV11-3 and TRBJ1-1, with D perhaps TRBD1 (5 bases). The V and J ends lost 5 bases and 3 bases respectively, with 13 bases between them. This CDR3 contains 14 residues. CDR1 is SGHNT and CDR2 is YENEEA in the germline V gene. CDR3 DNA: TGTGCCAGCAGCCCAACAGGAATGTACACTGAAGCTTTCTTT. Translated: CASSPTGMYTEAFF. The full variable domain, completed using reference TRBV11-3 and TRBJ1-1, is EAGVVQSPRYKIIEKKQPVAFWCNPISGHNTLYWYLQNLGQGPELLIRYENEEAVDDSQLPKDRFSAERLKGVDSTLKIQPAELGDSAVYLCASSPTGMYTEAFFGQGTRLTVV.

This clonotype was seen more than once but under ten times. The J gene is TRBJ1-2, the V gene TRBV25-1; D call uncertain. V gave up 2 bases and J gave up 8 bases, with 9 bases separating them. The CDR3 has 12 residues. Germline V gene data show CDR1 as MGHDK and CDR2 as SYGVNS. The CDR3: CASSEGPRGYTF. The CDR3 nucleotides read TGTGCCAGCAGTGAAGGGCCCCGCGGCTACACCTTC.

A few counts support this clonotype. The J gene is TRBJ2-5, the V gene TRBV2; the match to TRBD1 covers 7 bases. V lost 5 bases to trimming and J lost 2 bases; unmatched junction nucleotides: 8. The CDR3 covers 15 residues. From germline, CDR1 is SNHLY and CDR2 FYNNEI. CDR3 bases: TGTGCCAGCAGTCACAGGGGTGGTGGACAAGAGACCCAGTACTTC. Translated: CASSHRGGGQETQYF.

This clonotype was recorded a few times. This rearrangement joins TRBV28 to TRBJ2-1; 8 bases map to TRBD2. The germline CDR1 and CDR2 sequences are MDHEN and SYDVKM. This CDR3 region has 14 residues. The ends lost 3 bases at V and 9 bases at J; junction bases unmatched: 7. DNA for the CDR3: TGTGCCAGCAGTTTCGAGCGGGGGTGGGCTGAGCAGTTCTTC. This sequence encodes CASSFERGWAEQFF.

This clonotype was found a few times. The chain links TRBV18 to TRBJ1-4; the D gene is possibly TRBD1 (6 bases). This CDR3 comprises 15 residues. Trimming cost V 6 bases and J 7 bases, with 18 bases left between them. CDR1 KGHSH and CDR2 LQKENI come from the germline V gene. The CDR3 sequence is CASSHGQLRGEKLFF. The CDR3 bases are TGTGCCAGCTCCCACGGACAGCTGAGAGGTGAAAAACTGTTTTTT.

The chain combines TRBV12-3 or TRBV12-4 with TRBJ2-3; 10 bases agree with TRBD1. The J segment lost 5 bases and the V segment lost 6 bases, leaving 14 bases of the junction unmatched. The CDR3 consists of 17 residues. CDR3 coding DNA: TGTGCCAGCAGCCTTTATACGGACAGGGGGACAGGAGATACGCAGTATTTT. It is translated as CASSLYTDRGTGDTQYF.

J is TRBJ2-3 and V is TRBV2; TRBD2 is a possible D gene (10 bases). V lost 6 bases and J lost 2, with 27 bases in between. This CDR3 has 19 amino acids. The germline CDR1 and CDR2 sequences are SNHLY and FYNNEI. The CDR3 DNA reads TGTGCCAGCAGGCCGGGACAGGGCTTAGCGGGGGGCCTCACAGATACGCAGTATTTT. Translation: CASRPGQGLAGGLTDTQYF.

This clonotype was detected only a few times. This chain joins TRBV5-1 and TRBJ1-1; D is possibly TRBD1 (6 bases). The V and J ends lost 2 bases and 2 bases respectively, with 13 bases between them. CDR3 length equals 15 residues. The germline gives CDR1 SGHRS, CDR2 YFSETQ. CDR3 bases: TGCGCCAGCAGCTTTCGGACAGCGCCAAACACTGAAGCTTTCTTT. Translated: CASSFRTAPNTEAFF.

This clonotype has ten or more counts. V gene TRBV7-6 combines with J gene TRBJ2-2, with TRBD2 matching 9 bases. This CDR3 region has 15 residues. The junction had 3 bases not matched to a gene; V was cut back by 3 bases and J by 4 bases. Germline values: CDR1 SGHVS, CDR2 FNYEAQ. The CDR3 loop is CASSFGGGATGELFF. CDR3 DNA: TGTGCCAGCAGCTTTGGCGGGGGGGCCACCGGGGAGCTGTTTTTT.

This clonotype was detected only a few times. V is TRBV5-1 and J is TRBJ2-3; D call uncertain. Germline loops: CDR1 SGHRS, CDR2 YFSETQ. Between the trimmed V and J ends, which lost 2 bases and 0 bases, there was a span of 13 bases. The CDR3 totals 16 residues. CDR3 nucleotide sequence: TGCGCCAGCAGCTTACCGAAGGAGTCTAGCACAGATACGCAGTATTTT. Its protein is CASSLPKESSTDTQYF.

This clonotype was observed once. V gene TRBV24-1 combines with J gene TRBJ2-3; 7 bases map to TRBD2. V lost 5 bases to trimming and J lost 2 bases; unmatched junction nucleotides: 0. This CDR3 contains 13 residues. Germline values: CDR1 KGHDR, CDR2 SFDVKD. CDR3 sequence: CATSGDYTDTQYF. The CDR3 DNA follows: TGTGCCACCAGTGGGGACTACACAGATACGCAGTATTTT.

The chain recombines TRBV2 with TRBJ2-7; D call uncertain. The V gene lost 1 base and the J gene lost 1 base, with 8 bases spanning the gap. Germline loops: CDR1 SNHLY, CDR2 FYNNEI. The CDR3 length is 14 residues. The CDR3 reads CASSEGSASYEQYV. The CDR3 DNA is TGTGCCAGCAGTGAAGGGTCAGCTTCCTACGAGCAGTACGTC.

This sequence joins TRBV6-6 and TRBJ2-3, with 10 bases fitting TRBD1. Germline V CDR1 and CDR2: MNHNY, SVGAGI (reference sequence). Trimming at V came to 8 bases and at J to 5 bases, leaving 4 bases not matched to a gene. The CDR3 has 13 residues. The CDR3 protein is CASGTGARDTQYF. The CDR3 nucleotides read TGTGCCAGCGGGACAGGGGCCAGAGATACGCAGTATTTT.

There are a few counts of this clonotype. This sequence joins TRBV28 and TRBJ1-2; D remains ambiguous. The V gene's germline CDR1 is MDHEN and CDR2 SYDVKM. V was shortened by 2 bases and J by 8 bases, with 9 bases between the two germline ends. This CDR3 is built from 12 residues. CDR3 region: CASSLGVAGYTF. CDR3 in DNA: TGTGCCAGCAGTTTAGGAGTTGCGGGCTACACCTTC.